This TCR beta chain was retrieved from a study of T-cell reconstitution after alpha-beta-depleted transplantation in children. Study-wide results and caveats: Several hundred expanded graft clones reportedly gave rise to the alpha-beta T cells present about two months after transplant. Surviving thymic progenitors and recipient T cells were the source of high TCRbeta diversity at day 60 in some patients. By one year post-transplant, T-cell counts and diversity largely arose from T cells that were newly produced.

Unique molecular identifiers were built into the TCRbeta library. TCRdb re-called the PCR reads with MiXCR, one entry per CDR3 protein. The sample lists roughly 790,000 distinct CDR3 sequences, roughly 15% occurring once. This clonotype was seen only a few times. The antigen is unknown. Trimming cost V 3 bases and J 1 base, with 12 bases left between them. This CDR3 region has 15 residues. Looked up from germline, CDR1 is MNHNS and CDR2 is SASEGT. The receptor's source is a male patient under 18 who had a stem cell transplant for acute lymphoblastic leukemia, so the T cells may come from the graft donor. V gene TRBV6-1 combines with J gene TRBJ1-1; D ambiguous. The sample here was PBMCs, mostly from graft donor cells, taken 360 days after TCRalphabeta/CD19-depleted stem cell transplant. The CDR3 nucleotides read TGTGCCAGCAGTGAGCCTGGAAGTGGGAACACTGAAGCTTTCTTT. It encodes CASSEPGSGNTEAFF.